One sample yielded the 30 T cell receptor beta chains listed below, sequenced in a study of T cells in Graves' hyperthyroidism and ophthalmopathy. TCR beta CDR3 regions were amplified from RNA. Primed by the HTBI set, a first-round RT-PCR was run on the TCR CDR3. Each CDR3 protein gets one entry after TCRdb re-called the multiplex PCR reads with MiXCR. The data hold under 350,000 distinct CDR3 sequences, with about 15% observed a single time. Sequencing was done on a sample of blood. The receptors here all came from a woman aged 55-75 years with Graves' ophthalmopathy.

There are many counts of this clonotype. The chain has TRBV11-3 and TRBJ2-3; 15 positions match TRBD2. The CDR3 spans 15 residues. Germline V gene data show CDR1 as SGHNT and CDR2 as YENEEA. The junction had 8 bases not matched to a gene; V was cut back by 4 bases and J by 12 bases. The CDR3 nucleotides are TGTGCCAGCAGCTCCCCCGGGACTAGCGGGGGGCGACAGTATTTT. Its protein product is CASSSPGTSGGRQYF.

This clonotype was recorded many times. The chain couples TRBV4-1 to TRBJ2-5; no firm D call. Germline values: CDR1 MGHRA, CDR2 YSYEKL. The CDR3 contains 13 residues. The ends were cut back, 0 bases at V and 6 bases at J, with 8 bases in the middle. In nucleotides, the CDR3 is TGCGCCAGCAGCCAAGATTGGACGAAGACCCAGTACTTC. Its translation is CASSQDWTKTQYF.

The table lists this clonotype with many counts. The CDR3 nucleotides are TGTGCCAGCAGCTTAAACCCACAAGAGACCCAGTACTTC. Protein: CASSLNPQETQYF. V is TRBV28 and J is TRBJ2-5; D is unresolved. The ends were cut back, 6 bases at V and 2 bases at J, with 10 bases in the middle. This CDR3 region has 13 residues. Germline V gene sequence: CDR1 MDHEN, CDR2 SYDVKM.

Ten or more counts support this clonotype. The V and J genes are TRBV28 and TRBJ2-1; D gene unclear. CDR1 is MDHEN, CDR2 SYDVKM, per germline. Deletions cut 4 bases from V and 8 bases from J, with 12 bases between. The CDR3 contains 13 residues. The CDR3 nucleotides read TGTGCCAGCAGTTCAGGACCTTCCCATGAGCAGTTCTTC. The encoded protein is CASSSGPSHEQFF.

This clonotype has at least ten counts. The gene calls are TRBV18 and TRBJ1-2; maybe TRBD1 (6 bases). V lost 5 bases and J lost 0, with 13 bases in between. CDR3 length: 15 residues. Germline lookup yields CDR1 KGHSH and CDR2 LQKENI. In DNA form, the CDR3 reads TGTGCCAGCTCAGAGGGACACTCTCCTAACTATGGCTACACCTTC. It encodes CASSEGHSPNYGYTF.

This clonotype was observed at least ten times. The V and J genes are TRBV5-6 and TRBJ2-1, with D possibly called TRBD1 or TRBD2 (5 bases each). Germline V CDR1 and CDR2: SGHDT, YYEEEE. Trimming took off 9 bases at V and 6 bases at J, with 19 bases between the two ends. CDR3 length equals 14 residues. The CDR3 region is CATKGPGIGNEQFF. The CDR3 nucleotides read TGTGCCACCAAGGGACCAGGTATTGGCAATGAGCAGTTCTTC.

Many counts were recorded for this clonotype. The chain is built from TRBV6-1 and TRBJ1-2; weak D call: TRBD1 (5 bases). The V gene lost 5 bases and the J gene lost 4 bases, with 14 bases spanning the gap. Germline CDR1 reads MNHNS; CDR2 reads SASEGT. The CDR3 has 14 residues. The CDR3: CASSYAGGGYGYTF. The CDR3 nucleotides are TGTGCCAGCAGTTACGCCGGGGGGGGCTATGGCTACACCTTC.

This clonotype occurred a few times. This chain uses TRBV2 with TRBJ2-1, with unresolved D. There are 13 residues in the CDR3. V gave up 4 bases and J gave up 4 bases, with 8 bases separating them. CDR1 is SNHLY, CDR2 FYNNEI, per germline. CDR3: CASSVSIYNEQFF. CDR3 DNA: TGTGCCAGCAGTGTCTCCATTTACAATGAGCAGTTCTTC.

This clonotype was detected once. The CDR3 region is CSVGYPGSSTEAFF. The CDR3, as DNA: TGCAGCGTTGGGTACCCGGGGAGTAGCACTGAAGCTTTCTTT. The rearrangement links TRBV29-1 to TRBJ1-1; no clear D. The CDR3 totals 14 residues. Germline CDR1 reads SQVTM; CDR2 reads ANQGSEA. The ends were cut back, 4 bases at V and 4 bases at J, with 16 bases in the middle.

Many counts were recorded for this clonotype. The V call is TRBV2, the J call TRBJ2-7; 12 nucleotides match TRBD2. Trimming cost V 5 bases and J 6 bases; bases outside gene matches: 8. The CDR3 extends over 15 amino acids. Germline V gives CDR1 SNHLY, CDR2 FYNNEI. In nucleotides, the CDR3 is TGTGCCAGCAGTCCTCCTAGCGGGAGGGACGGCGAGCAGTACTTC. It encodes CASSPPSGRDGEQYF.

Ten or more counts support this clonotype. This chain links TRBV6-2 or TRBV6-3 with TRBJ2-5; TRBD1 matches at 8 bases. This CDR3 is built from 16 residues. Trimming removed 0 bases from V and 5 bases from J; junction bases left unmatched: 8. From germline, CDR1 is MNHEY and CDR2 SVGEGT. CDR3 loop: CASSYSGQAYGETQYF. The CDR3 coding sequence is TGTGCCAGCAGTTACTCGGGACAGGCCTACGGGGAGACCCAGTACTTC.

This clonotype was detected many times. The CDR3 DNA is TGTGCCAGCAGTCTGACCACACTAGCGGAGCAGTTCTTC. Protein sequence: CASSLTTLAEQFF. The chain joins TRBV6-2 or TRBV6-3 to TRBJ2-1; TRBD2 matches 7 bases. Germline loops: CDR1 MNHEY, CDR2 SVGEGT. There are 13 residues in the CDR3. With 5 bases clipped from V and 10 bases from J, the junction kept 8 bases outside the gene matches.

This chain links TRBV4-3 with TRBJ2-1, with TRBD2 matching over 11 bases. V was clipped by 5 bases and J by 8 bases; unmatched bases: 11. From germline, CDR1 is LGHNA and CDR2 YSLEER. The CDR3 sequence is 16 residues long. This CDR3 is CASSKGFSGGAYEQFF. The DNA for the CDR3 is TGCGCCAGCAGCAAAGGATTTAGCGGGGGGGCCTATGAGCAGTTCTTC.

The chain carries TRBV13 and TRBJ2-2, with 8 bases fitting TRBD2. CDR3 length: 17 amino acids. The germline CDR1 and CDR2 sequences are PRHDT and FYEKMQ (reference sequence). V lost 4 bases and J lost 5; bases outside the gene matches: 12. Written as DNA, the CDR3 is TGTGCCAGCAGCTCCCGGGGAAGCGGGGGTGGTACCGGGGAGCTGTTTTTT. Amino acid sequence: CASSSRGSGGGTGELFF.

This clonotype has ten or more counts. CDR3 coding DNA: TGTGCCAGCAGTTTGGTCGCGGGAGGGCTGGGGTACATTCAGTACTTC. Protein: CASSLVAGGLGYIQYF. This rearrangement joins TRBV28 to TRBJ2-4, with TRBD2 matching 9 bases. The V gene's germline CDR1 is MDHEN and CDR2 SYDVKM. CDR3 length: 16 residues. The J segment lost 8 bases and the V segment lost 3 bases, leaving 11 bases of the junction unmatched.

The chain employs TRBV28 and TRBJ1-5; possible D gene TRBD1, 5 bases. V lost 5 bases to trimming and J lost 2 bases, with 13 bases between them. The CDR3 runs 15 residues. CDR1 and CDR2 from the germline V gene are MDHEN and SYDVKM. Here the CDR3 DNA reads TGTGCCAGCAGTCCAGGGCTGGGAGGCAATCAGCCCCAGCATTTT. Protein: CASSPGLGGNQPQHF. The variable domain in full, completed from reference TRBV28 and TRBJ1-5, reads DVKVTQSSRYLVKRTGEKVFLECVQDMDHENMFWYRQDPGLGLRLIYFSYDVKMKEKGDIPEGYSVSREKKERFSLILESASTNQTSMYLCASSPGLGGNQPQHFGDGTRLSIL.

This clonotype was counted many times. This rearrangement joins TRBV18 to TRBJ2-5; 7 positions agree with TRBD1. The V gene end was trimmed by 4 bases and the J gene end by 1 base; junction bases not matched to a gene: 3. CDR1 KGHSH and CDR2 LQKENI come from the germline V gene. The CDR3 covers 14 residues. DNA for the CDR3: TGTGCCAGCTCACGGGACAGTGTCCAAGAGACCCAGTACTTC. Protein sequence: CASSRDSVQETQYF.

CDR3 loop: CASSFDLGGGADTQYF. CDR3 in DNA: TGTGCCAGCAGCTTTGACTTGGGGGGGGGGGCAGATACGCAGTATTTT. The chain is built from TRBV7-2 and TRBJ2-3; 7 bases fit TRBD2. This CDR3 contains 16 residues. The ends lost 3 bases at V and 4 bases at J; junction bases unmatched: 10. Germline-derived CDR1 and CDR2 are SGHTA and FQGNSA.

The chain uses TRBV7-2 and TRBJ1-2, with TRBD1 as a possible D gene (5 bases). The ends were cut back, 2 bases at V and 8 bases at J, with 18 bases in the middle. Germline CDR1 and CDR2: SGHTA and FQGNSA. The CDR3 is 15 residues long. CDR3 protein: CASSLQDGAGAGYTF. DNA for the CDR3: TGTGCCAGCAGCTTACAGGACGGGGCCGGGGCCGGCTACACCTTC.

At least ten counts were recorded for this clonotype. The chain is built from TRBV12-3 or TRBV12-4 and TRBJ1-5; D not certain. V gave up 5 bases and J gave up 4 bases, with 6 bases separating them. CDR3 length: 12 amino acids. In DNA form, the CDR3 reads TGTGCCAGCAGTCCCCATAATCAGCCCCAGCATTTT. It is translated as CASSPHNQPQHF.

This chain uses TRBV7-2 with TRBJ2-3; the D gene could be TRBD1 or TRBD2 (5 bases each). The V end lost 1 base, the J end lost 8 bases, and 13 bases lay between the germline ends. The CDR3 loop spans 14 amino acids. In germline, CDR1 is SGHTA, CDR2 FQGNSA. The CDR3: CASSLDLGTGTQYF. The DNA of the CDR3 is TGTGCCAGCAGCTTAGATTTAGGGACGGGTACGCAGTATTTT.

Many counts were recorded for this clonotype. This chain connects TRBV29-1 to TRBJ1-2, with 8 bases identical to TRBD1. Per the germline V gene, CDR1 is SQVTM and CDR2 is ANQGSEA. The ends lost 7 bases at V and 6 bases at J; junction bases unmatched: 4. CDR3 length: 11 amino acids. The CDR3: CSGGQDHGYTF. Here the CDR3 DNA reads TGCAGCGGGGGACAGGACCATGGCTACACCTTC.

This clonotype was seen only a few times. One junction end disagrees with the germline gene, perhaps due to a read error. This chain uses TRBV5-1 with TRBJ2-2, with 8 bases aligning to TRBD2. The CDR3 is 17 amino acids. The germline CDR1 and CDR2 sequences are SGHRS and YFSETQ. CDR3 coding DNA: TGCGCCAGCAGCTTTCCAGCGGGGGCAGCGGGAACCGGGGAGCTGCTTTTT. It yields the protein CASSFPAGAAGTGELLF.

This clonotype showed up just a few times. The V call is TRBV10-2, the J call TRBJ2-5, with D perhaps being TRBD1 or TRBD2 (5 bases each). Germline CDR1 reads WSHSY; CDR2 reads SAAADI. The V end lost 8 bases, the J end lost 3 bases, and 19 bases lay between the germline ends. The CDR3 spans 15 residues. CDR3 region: CASRGWGKGEETQYF. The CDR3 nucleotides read TGCGCCAGCCGGGGCTGGGGCAAAGGGGAAGAGACCCAGTACTTC.

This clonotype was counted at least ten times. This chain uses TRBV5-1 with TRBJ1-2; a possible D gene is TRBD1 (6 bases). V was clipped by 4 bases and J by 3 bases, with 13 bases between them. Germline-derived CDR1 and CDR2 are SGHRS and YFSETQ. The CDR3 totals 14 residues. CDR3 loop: CASSPGQLHYGYTF. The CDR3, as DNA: TGCGCCAGCAGCCCAGGACAGCTCCACTATGGCTACACCTTC.

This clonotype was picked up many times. The CDR3 DNA is TGTGCCAGCAGCGGGCGACAGGGGGAAGAGACCCAGTACTTC. Residues: CASSGRQGEETQYF. This rearrangement joins TRBV7-8 to TRBJ2-5; 9 nucleotides match TRBD1. V lost 5 bases and J lost 3; bases outside the gene matches: 4. This CDR3 is built from 14 residues. The germline gives CDR1 SGHVS, CDR2 FQNEAQ.

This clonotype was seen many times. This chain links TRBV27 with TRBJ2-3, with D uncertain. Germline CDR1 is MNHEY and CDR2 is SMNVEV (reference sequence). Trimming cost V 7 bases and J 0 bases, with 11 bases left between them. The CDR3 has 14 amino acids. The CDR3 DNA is TGTGCCAGCACCCACAGCACTAGCACAGATACGCAGTATTTT. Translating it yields CASTHSTSTDTQYF.

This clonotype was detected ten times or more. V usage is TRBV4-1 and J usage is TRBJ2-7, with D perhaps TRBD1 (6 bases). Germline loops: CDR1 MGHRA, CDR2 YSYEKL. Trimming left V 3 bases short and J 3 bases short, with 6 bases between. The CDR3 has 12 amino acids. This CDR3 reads CASSQTGYEQYF. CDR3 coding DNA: TGCGCCAGCAGCCAGACAGGCTACGAGCAGTACTTC.

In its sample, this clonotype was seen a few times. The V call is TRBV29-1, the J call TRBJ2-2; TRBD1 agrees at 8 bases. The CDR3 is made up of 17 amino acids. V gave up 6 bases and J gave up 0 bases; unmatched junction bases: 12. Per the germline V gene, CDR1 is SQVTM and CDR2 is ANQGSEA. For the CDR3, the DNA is TGCAGCGTCCCCGGACCAGGGACAGGTTCGAACACCGGGGAGCTGTTTTTT. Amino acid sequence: CSVPGPGTGSNTGELFF.

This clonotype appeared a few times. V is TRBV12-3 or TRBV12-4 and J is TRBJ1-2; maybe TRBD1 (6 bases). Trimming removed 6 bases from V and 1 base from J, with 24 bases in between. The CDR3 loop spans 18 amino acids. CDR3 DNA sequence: TGTGCCAGCAGCGTTAGACAGGAAATTTATCGTCATAACTATGGCTACACCTTC. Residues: CASSVRQEIYRHNYGYTF.